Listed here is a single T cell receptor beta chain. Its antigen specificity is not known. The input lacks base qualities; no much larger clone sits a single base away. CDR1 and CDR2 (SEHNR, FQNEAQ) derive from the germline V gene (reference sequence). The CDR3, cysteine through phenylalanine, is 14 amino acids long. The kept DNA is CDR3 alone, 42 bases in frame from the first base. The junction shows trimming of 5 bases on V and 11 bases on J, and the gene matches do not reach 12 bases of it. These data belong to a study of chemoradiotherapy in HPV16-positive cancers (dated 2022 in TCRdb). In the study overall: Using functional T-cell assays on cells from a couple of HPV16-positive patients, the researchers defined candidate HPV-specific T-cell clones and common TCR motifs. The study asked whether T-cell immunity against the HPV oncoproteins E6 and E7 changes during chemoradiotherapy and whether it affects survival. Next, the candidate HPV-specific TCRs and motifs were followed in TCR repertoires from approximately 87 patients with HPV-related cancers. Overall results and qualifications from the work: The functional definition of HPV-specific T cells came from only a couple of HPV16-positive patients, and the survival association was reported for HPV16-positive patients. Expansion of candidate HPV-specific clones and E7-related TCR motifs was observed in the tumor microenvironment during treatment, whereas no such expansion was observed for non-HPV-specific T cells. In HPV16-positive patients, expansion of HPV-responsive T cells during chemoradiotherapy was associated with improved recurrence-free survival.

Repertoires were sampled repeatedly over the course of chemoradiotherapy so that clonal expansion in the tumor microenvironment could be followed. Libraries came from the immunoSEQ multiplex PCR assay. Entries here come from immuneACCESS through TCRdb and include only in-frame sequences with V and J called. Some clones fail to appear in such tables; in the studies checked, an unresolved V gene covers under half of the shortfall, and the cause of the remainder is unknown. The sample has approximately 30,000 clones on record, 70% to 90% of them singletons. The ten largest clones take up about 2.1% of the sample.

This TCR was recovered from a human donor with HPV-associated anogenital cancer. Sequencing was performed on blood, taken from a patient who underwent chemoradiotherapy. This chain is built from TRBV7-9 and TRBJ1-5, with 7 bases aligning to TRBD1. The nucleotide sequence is TGTGCCAGCAGCCTAGACAGGGCCTGGGGGTCCCAGCATTTT. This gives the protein CASSLDRAWGSQHF.